A single sample gave rise to the 25 T cell receptor beta chains below, sequenced in a study of PD-L1 blockade in urothelial cancer. This table comes from immunoSEQ multiplex PCR, and its TCRdb copy is limited to in-frame clones, with some not included. The profile shows about 52,000 clones, about three quarters of them singletons. Specified time point: pretreatment peripheral blood. The material was PBMCs, obtained around atezolizumab (anti-PD-L1) treatment. These receptors came from a man aged 65 to 85 with urothelial cancer.

The rearrangement joins TRBV19 to TRBJ2-2, with 8 bases matching TRBD2. Per germline, CDR1 LNHDA and CDR2 SQIVND (reference sequence). This CDR3 is 14 amino acids long. V was clipped by 3 bases and J by 5 bases; unmatched bases: 2. CDR3 bases: TGTGCCAGTAGTATCTCGGGGGGGACCGGGGAGCTGTTTTTT. Its translation: CASSISGGTGELFF. The variable domain in full, completed from reference TRBV19 and TRBJ2-2, reads DGGITQSPKYLFRKEGQNVTLSCEQNLNHDAMYWYRQDPGQGLRLIYYSQIVNDFQKGDIAEGYSVSREKKESFPLTVTSAQKNPTAFYLCASSISGGTGELFFGEGSRLTVL.

The chain uses TRBV5-6 and TRBJ2-5; 7 positions match TRBD1. The CDR3 loop spans 16 amino acids. With 7 bases clipped from V and 2 bases from J, the junction kept 14 bases outside the gene matches. Germline V gene data show CDR1 as SGHDT and CDR2 as YYEEEE. The CDR3 DNA follows: TGTGCCAGCCATCGCCTGACAGGGAACCTTCAAGAGACCCAGTACTTC. The encoded protein is CASHRLTGNLQETQYF.

This clone was counted a few times. This chain joins TRBV10-3 and TRBJ1-4; 7 nucleotides line up with TRBD1. This CDR3 comprises 13 residues. Germline CDR1 is ENHRY and CDR2 is SYGVKD. The V and J ends lost 8 bases and 3 bases, in that order; junction bases with no gene match: 3. The CDR3 coding sequence is TGTGCCATCGGGGGACAGTCTAATGAAAAACTGTTTTTT. Translation gives CAIGGQSNEKLFF.

This clone has just one count. CDR3 in DNA: TGCGCCAGCAGGGGGGGGATGAGAGGGAGCTATGGCTACACCTTC. Its translation: CASRGGMRGSYGYTF. The genes are TRBV4-1 and TRBJ1-2, with D possibly TRBD1 on 5 matching bases. Germline V gene sequence: CDR1 MGHRA, CDR2 YSYEKL. Trimming took 6 bases from V and 4 from J, leaving 18 bases between them. There are 15 residues in the CDR3.

This chain joins TRBV6-1 and TRBJ2-1, with 9 bases fitting TRBD1. The CDR3 is made up of 15 amino acids. The V and J ends lost 6 bases and 9 bases, in that order; junction bases with no gene match: 12. CDR1 and CDR2 from the germline V gene are MNHNS and SASEGT. CDR3 coding DNA: TGTGCCAGCAGGCCAAGGGCCGGACAGGGGCCTGAGCAGTTCTTC. It translates to CASRPRAGQGPEQFF.

The chain carries TRBV27 and TRBJ2-5; weak D call: TRBD1 (6 bases). In germline, CDR1 is MNHEY, CDR2 SMNVEV (reference sequence). V lost 2 bases to trimming and J lost 5 bases, with 15 bases between them. The CDR3 covers 15 residues. The CDR3 protein is CASSLIPQGLETQYF. The DNA of the CDR3 is TGTGCCAGCAGTTTAATCCCACAGGGTCTGGAGACCCAGTACTTC.

The chain recombines TRBV4-1 with TRBJ2-6, with 10 bases aligning to TRBD2. Looked up from germline, CDR1 is MGHRA and CDR2 is YSYEKL. The CDR3 covers 18 residues. Losses at the gene ends were 2 bases for V and 3 bases for J; bases not matched to a gene: 7. The CDR3 nucleotides read TGCGCCAGCAGCCAAAGTTCTAGCGGGAGCGGTGGGGCCAACGTCCTGACTTTC. Its translation is CASSQSSSGSGGANVLTF.

Ten or more counts support this clone. The chain couples TRBV7-9 to TRBJ1-2; 7 bases line up with TRBD1. CDR1 SEHNR and CDR2 FQNEAQ come from the germline V gene (reference sequence). This CDR3 comprises 17 residues. J was trimmed by 4 bases and V by 8 bases; bases with no gene match: 19. DNA of the CDR3: TGTGCCAGCCAGGGGGACAGTGGAGGGATAGGACCCTATGGCTACACCTTC. Residues: CASQGDSGGIGPYGYTF.

This chain connects TRBV5-1 to TRBJ1-2; D is possibly TRBD1 (5 bases). This CDR3 comprises 16 residues. Germline V gives CDR1 SGHRS, CDR2 YFSETQ. Trimming took 2 bases from V and 2 from J, leaving 16 bases between them. CDR3 in amino acids: CASSFLQASDNYGYTF. The CDR3 DNA follows: TGCGCCAGCAGCTTTCTACAGGCCTCCGACAACTATGGCTACACCTTC.

This chain connects TRBV28 to TRBJ1-1; possibly TRBD1 for D (5 bases). The CDR3 is made up of 13 amino acids. V lost 6 bases and J lost 7, with 15 bases in between. Germline loops: CDR1 MDHEN, CDR2 SYDVKM. CDR3 sequence (DNA): TGTGCCAGCAGGGTTGGGGGGGTAGGTGAAGCTTTCTTT. This gives the protein CASRVGGVGEAFF. Full variable domain (outside the CDR3, taken from reference TRBV28 and TRBJ1-1): DVKVTQSSRYLVKRTGEKVFLECVQDMDHENMFWYRQDPGLGLRLIYFSYDVKMKEKGDIPEGYSVSREKKERFSLILESASTNQTSMYLCASRVGGVGEAFFGQGTRLTVV.

J is TRBJ1-2 and V is TRBV7-8, with TRBD1 as a possible D gene (6 bases). This CDR3 contains 13 residues. V dropped 1 base and J dropped 8 bases, with 11 bases sitting between them. CDR1 SGHVS and CDR2 FQNEAQ come from the germline V gene. In DNA form, the CDR3 reads TGTGCCAGCAGCTTAGGTTCAGGGGACGGCTACACCTTC. Encoded protein: CASSLGSGDGYTF.

The genes are TRBV7-9 and TRBJ2-1; tentative D call: TRBD1 (5 bases). The CDR3 has 15 amino acids. Germline CDR1 is SEHNR and CDR2 is FQNEAQ (reference sequence). Trimming cost V 0 bases and J 2 bases, with 8 bases left between them. As DNA, the CDR3 is TGTGCCAGCAGCTTAGCGGTAGGGGCCTACAATGAGCAGTTCTTC. This sequence encodes CASSLAVGAYNEQFF.

The chain recombines TRBV18 with TRBJ2-6; D uncertain. Germline CDR1 reads KGHSH; CDR2 reads LQKENI. The CDR3 is 20 residues long. V was clipped by 0 bases and J by 0 bases, with 18 bases between them. CDR3 protein: CASSPPESFAKISGANVLTF. In DNA, the CDR3 is TGTGCCAGCTCACCACCCGAAAGTTTTGCGAAGATCTCTGGGGCCAACGTCCTGACTTTC. The variable domain in full, with the rest retrieved from reference TRBV18 and TRBJ2-6, is NAGVMQNPRHLVRRRGQEARLRCSPMKGHSHVYWYRQLPEEGLKFMVYLQKENIIDESGMPKERFSAEFPKEGPSILRIQQVVRGDSAAYFCASSPPESFAKISGANVLTFGAGSRLTVL.

The genes are TRBV7-8 and TRBJ2-1; 12 positions match TRBD2. The CDR3 covers 17 residues. Germline V gene data show CDR1 as SGHVS and CDR2 as FQNEAQ. After removal of 4 bases from V and 0 bases from J, the junction contained 4 bases not matched to a gene. The CDR3 sequence: CASSSGLAGSSYNEQFF. CDR3 nucleotide sequence: TGTGCCAGCAGCTCTGGACTAGCGGGGAGCTCCTACAATGAGCAGTTCTTC.

CDR3 region: CASSVHRGSDYEQYF. The CDR3 nucleotides read TGTGCCAGCAGCGTCCACAGGGGTAGCGACTACGAGCAGTACTTC. This chain links TRBV11-3 with TRBJ2-7, with 7 bases identical to TRBD1. The CDR3 has 15 amino acids. Unmatched junction bases numbered 10, after V lost 5 bases and J lost 3 bases. Per the germline V gene, CDR1 is SGHNT and CDR2 is YENEEA.

This clone has just a few counts. This chain links TRBV19 with TRBJ1-1, with D perhaps TRBD1 (5 bases). V was clipped by 4 bases and J by 4 bases, with 10 bases between them. Germline V lookup: CDR1 LNHDA, CDR2 SQIVND (reference sequence). This CDR3 is built from 13 residues. CDR3 loop: CASSNQGITEAFF. CDR3 sequence (DNA): TGTGCCAGTAGTAACCAGGGCATCACTGAAGCTTTCTTT.

In this sample, this clone turned up a few times. The chain recombines TRBV10-3 with TRBJ2-5; D is unresolved. The V end was cut by 0 bases, the J end by 5 bases, with 10 bases between. The CDR3 covers 14 residues. CDR1 and CDR2 from the germline V gene are ENHRY and SYGVKD. The CDR3 nucleotides read TGTGCCATCAGTGAGTCGAGGCCCGGGGAGACCCAGTACTTC. Translated: CAISESRPGETQYF.

This clone was counted a few times. The chain employs TRBV2 and TRBJ2-1, with a weak D call TRBD2 (6 bases). Germline CDR1 and CDR2: SNHLY and FYNNEI. The V end was cut by 4 bases, the J end by 4 bases, with 14 bases between. This CDR3 contains 15 residues. The chain's CDR3 is CASSAPLREYNEQFF. CDR3 nucleotides: TGTGCCAGCAGTGCTCCCCTCCGGGAGTACAATGAGCAGTTCTTC.

The rearrangement uses TRBV7-8 and TRBJ2-3; the match to TRBD2 covers 16 bases. V lost 3 bases to trimming and J lost 0 bases; unmatched junction nucleotides: 6. The CDR3 is 19 residues long. Germline assignment: CDR1 SGHVS and CDR2 FQNEAQ. CDR3 DNA: TGTGCCAGCAGCTTCGGGACTAGCGGGGGGGGTGCTAGCACAGATACGCAGTATTTT. It yields the protein CASSFGTSGGGASTDTQYF.

V gene TRBV4-2 combines with J gene TRBJ2-5; weak D call: TRBD1 (5 bases). Germline assignment: CDR1 LGHNA and CDR2 YNFKEQ. CDR3 length: 15 amino acids. V was shortened by 0 bases and J by 2 bases, with 10 bases between the two germline ends. CDR3 region: CASSQDWSGQETQYF. The CDR3 DNA reads as TGTGCCAGCAGCCAAGATTGGTCAGGGCAAGAGACCCAGTACTTC.

This chain uses TRBV29-1 with TRBJ2-2; the D is unclear. The germline CDR1 and CDR2 sequences are SQVTM and ANQGSEA. The CDR3 covers 12 residues. V was pared by 7 bases and J by 0 bases, with 6 bases between. The CDR3 protein is CSGASNTGELFF. In nucleotides, the CDR3 is TGCAGCGGGGCCTCGAACACCGGGGAGCTGTTTTTT.

The chain recombines TRBV30 with TRBJ2-7; 11 bases fit TRBD2. The CDR3 covers 15 residues. Trimming at V came to 2 bases and at J to 3 bases, leaving 6 bases not matched to a gene. Germline V gene lookup returns CDR1 GTSNPN and CDR2 SVGIG (reference sequence). CDR3 residues: CAWSIGTSGVYEQYF. The CDR3 nucleotides read TGTGCCTGGAGTATCGGGACTAGCGGCGTCTACGAGCAGTACTTC.

The gene calls are TRBV2 and TRBJ2-7, with D perhaps TRBD2 (6 bases). V was trimmed by 6 bases and J by 7 bases, leaving 10 bases between them. CDR3 length: 11 amino acids. Germline CDR1 and CDR2: SNHLY and FYNNEI. The CDR3 DNA is TGTGCCAGCAGGTATAGCGGAGAGCAGTACTTC. Protein product: CASRYSGEQYF.

This clone was detected a few times. The gene calls are TRBV7-9 and TRBJ2-7, with D maybe TRBD1 (6 bases). The germline CDR1 and CDR2 sequences are SEHNR and FQNEAQ (reference sequence). V was trimmed by 3 bases and J by 3 bases, leaving 12 bases between them. CDR3 length equals 14 residues. CDR3 amino acids: CASSLVTRGYEQYF. CDR3 coding DNA: TGTGCCAGCAGCTTGGTTACCAGGGGCTACGAGCAGTACTTC.

V and J are TRBV12-5 and TRBJ2-1; D uncertain. Trimming pared 0 bases from V and 2 bases from J, leaving 8 bases between. The CDR3 covers 15 residues. CDR1 and CDR2 (germline): LGHNT, FRNRAP. CDR3 sequence reads: CASGLVVAAYNEQFF. The CDR3 DNA follows: TGTGCTAGTGGTTTGGTAGTAGCAGCCTACAATGAGCAGTTCTTC.